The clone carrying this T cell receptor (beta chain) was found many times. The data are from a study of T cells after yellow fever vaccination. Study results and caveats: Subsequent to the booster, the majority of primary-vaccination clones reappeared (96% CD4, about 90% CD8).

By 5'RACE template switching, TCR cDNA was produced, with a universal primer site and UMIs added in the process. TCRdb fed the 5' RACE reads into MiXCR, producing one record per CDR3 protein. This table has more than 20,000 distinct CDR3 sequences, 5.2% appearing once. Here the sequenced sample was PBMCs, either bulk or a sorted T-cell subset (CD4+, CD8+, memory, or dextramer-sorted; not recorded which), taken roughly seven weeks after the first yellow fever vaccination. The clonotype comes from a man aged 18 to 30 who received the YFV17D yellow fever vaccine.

CDR3 sequence reads: CAIREISTDTQYF. The CDR3 bases are TGTGCCATCAGAGAGATAAGCACAGATACGCAGTATTTT. This rearrangement joins TRBV10-3 to TRBJ2-3; D unresolved. V lost 6 bases and J lost 0, with 7 bases in between. This CDR3 has 13 amino acids. From germline, CDR1 is ENHRY and CDR2 SYGVKD.